This TCR beta chain originates from a study of radiotherapy plus CTLA-4 blockade in lung cancer. Of note for this clone: Its antigen is as yet unknown.

The germline V gene has CDR1 LNHDA and CDR2 SQIVND (reference sequence). This CDR3 is 16 amino acids long. V lost 1 base, J lost 0 bases, and 9 bases lay in between. Study-level results: TCR clones of tumor origin grew in blood after radiotherapy plus ipilimumab.

Profiling relied on immunoSEQ multiplex PCR, and the TCRdb table lists in-frame clones only, not all of them. This table has approximately 37,000 clones, more than 65% appearing once. Lung cancer patients with chemo-refractory metastatic non-small-cell disease were given focal radiation plus CTLA-4 blockade with ipilimumab. The chain is built from TRBV19 and TRBJ1-4; no firm D call. Sample: peripheral blood, taken from a patient treated with radiotherapy plus ipilimumab. The receptor's source is a human donor with non-small cell lung cancer who had stable disease on radiotherapy plus ipilimumab. CDR3 DNA sequence: TGTGCCAGTAGTATAGTGGCCAGCGCAACTAATGAAAAACTGTTTTTT. Residues: CASSIVASATNEKLFF.